The present T cell receptor (beta chain) was sequenced within a study of shared clonotypes between healthy human individuals. Looked up from germline, CDR1 is SNHLY and CDR2 is FYNNEI. The V gene end was trimmed by 4 bases and the J gene end by 8 bases; junction bases not matched to a gene: 3. The CDR3 spans 12 residues. There are a few counts of this clone. This table comes from immunoSEQ multiplex PCR, and its TCRdb copy is limited to in-frame clones, with some not included. In the table there are a few million clones, approximately 94% of which are singletons. The source is a man aged 18 to 30 in good health. Input material: naive CD4+ T cells sorted from blood. Subset: CD45RA+ positively selected. J is TRBJ1-2 and V is TRBV2; 8 bases are shared with TRBD1. CDR3 bases: TGTGCCAGCAGTGCGCAGGGGGCCGGCTACACCTTC. This gives the protein CASSAQGAGYTF.